These 27 T cell receptor beta chains were all obtained from the same sample, sequenced in a study of cytomegalovirus exposure and HLA in healthy donors. The PCR contained 60 Vbeta and 13 Jbeta primers. TCRdb's copy holds only in-frame clones and misses some; the assay was immunoSEQ multiplex PCR. The sample lists about 150,000 clones; around 77% were seen once. Material for sequencing was PBMCs. All receptors come from a man aged 25 to 45 in good health and CMV-seronegative.

This clone was counted once. V is TRBV6-1 and J is TRBJ1-5; D not resolved. The CDR3 has 14 amino acids. Deletions cut 4 bases from V and 5 bases from J, with 12 bases between. CDR1 and CDR2 from the germline V gene are MNHNS and SASEGT. CDR3 coding DNA: TGTGCCAGCAGTGGGGATGGGAGTTATCAGCCCCAGCATTTT. This translates into CASSGDGSYQPQHF.

V usage is TRBV10-3 and J usage is TRBJ2-7; 12 positions agree with TRBD2. CDR1 ENHRY and CDR2 SYGVKD come from the germline V gene. The CDR3 runs 15 residues. V dropped 4 bases and J dropped 2; count of bases not matched to a gene: 3. CDR3 sequence reads: CAISALAGGPYEQYF. The CDR3, as DNA: TGTGCCATCAGTGCCCTAGCGGGAGGGCCCTACGAGCAGTACTTC.

The CDR3 sequence is CASEGPGENTEAFF. As DNA, the CDR3 is TGCGCCAGTGAAGGACCAGGGGAAAACACTGAAGCTTTCTTT. This chain joins TRBV10-2 and TRBJ1-1; the D gene is possibly TRBD1 (6 bases). The CDR3 is 14 amino acids. V lost 9 bases and J lost 2, with 16 bases in between. CDR1 and CDR2 from the germline V gene are WSHSY and SAAADI.

The chain has TRBV12-5 and TRBJ2-5; TRBD2 agrees at 8 bases. With V trimmed by 5 bases and J by 1 base, 12 bases remained unmatched. Germline loops: CDR1 LGHNT, CDR2 FRNRAP. This CDR3 comprises 17 residues. CDR3 sequence: CASGPDWGSGTQETQYF. The CDR3 DNA is TGTGCTAGTGGTCCTGACTGGGGTAGCGGGACCCAAGAGACCCAGTACTTC. Full variable domain (remainder filled in from reference TRBV12-5 and TRBJ2-5): DARVTQTPRHKVTEMGQEVTMRCQPILGHNTVFWYRQTMMQGLELLAYFRNRAPLDDSGMPKDRFSAEMPDATLATLKIQPSEPRDSAVYFCASGPDWGSGTQETQYFGPGTRLLVL.

This clone is a singleton in its sample. The rearrangement uses TRBV13 and TRBJ2-2, with 7 positions matching TRBD2. CDR3 length equals 16 residues. Per the germline V gene, CDR1 is PRHDT and CDR2 is FYEKMQ (reference sequence). The ends lost 3 bases at V and 6 bases at J; junction bases unmatched: 10. The chain's CDR3 is CASSFRVAGAAGELFF. CDR3 sequence (DNA): TGTGCCAGCAGCTTCCGAGTGGCGGGAGCGGCCGGGGAGCTGTTTTTT.

This chain joins TRBV11-2 and TRBJ2-7; possible D gene TRBD2, 6 bases. The length of the CDR3 is 17 residues. V lost 0 bases and J 1 base, leaving 16 bases between the germline ends. CDR1 and CDR2 from the germline V gene are SGHAT and FQNNGV. In DNA form, the CDR3 reads TGTGCCAGCAGCTTAGATCCGGGCGGGGTGCCTTCCTACGAGCAGTACTTC. As protein: CASSLDPGGVPSYEQYF.

The chain recombines TRBV6-1 with TRBJ2-7; D not certain. Trimming stripped 2 bases from V and 1 base from J, with 12 bases between. The CDR3 contains 15 residues. Germline CDR1 reads MNHNS; CDR2 reads SASEGT. The CDR3 region has the DNA TGTGCCAGCAGTGAACCTGGGCTTCTTTCCTACGAGCAGTACTTC. Translation gives CASSEPGLLSYEQYF.

The V and J genes are TRBV9 and TRBJ2-3, with 8 positions matching TRBD2. After removal of 2 bases from V and 6 bases from J, the junction contained 2 bases not matched to a gene. There are 13 residues in the CDR3. Per the germline V gene, CDR1 is SGDLS and CDR2 is YYNGEE. The CDR3 loop is CASSVTSVDTQYF. In nucleotides, the CDR3 is TGTGCCAGCAGCGTGACTAGCGTCGATACGCAGTATTTT.

The chain combines TRBV9 with TRBJ1-4, with 7 positions matching TRBD1. Germline V lookup: CDR1 SGDLS, CDR2 YYNGEE. The trim removed 4 bases at V and 8 bases at J, leaving 11 bases unmatched. The CDR3 is 15 amino acids. CDR3 protein: CASSTQTGQSEKLFF. The CDR3 DNA sequence: TGTGCCAGCAGCACCCAGACAGGGCAAAGCGAAAAACTGTTTTTT.

The V gene is TRBV7-8, the J gene TRBJ2-5, with D hard to call. CDR1 is SGHVS and CDR2 is FQNEAQ in the germline V gene. V was shortened by 2 bases and J by 0 bases, with 7 bases between the two germline ends. CDR3 length equals 14 residues. Here the CDR3 reads CASSLFQYQETQYF. In DNA form, the CDR3 reads TGTGCCAGCAGCTTATTTCAGTACCAAGAGACCCAGTACTTC.

The V call is TRBV30, the J call TRBJ1-1; 7 bases match TRBD1. Germline CDR1 GTSNPN, CDR2 SVGIG (reference sequence). CDR3 length equals 13 residues. The V segment lost 5 bases and the J segment 4 bases; nucleotides outside the gene matches: 7. The CDR3 region has the DNA TGTGCCTGGCAGGTCTCAGGGGGCACTGAAGCTTTCTTT. It specifies CAWQVSGGTEAFF.

This chain uses TRBV30 with TRBJ1-1; D is unresolved. The CDR3 runs 10 residues. The V end lost 5 bases, the J end lost 8 bases, and 9 bases lay between the germline ends. The germline gives CDR1 GTSNPN, CDR2 SVGIG (reference sequence). In DNA form, the CDR3 reads TGTGCCTGGGGGCTGTCGGAAGCTTTCTTT. This gives the protein CAWGLSEAFF.

In its sample, this clone was seen a few times. The rearrangement uses TRBV5-1 and TRBJ2-3, with 8 nucleotides matching TRBD1. There are 15 residues in the CDR3. Germline V gene sequence: CDR1 SGHRS, CDR2 YFSETQ. Unmatched junction bases numbered 7, after V lost 4 bases and J lost 3 bases. CDR3 DNA: TGCGCCAGCAGCGAAGACAGGGGCGGAACAGATACGCAGTATTTT. Protein product: CASSEDRGGTDTQYF.

The V gene is TRBV19, the J gene TRBJ2-4; 7 bases align to TRBD1. Looked up from germline, CDR1 is LNHDA and CDR2 is SQIVND (reference sequence). With V trimmed by 7 bases and J by 7 bases, 10 bases remained unmatched. CDR3 length equals 14 residues. The CDR3 region has the DNA TGTGCCAGTATCTCCTCGGGCAGGGGGAACATTCAGTACTTC. Its protein product is CASISSGRGNIQYF.

The V gene is TRBV6-5, the J gene TRBJ1-1; no clear D. Trimming cost V 5 bases and J 8 bases, with 15 bases left between them. The germline gives CDR1 MNHEY, CDR2 SVGAGI. The length of the CDR3 is 13 residues. The CDR3, as DNA: TGTGCCAGCAGTGATGATGGTGGGCTGGAAGCTTTCTTT. Amino acid sequence: CASSDDGGLEAFF.

This chain's CDR3 is CASSFPTGTNEQFF. As DNA, the CDR3 is TGCGCCAGCAGCTTCCCCACGGGTACCAATGAGCAGTTCTTC. V usage is TRBV5-1 and J usage is TRBJ2-1; D is unclear. The CDR3 runs 14 residues. The V end was cut by 2 bases, the J end by 6 bases, with 12 bases between. Per germline, CDR1 SGHRS and CDR2 YFSETQ.

The rearrangement uses TRBV5-1 and TRBJ1-1, with TRBD1 matching 11 bases. J lost 1 base, V lost 4 bases, and 3 bases had no gene match. The CDR3 has 15 amino acids. Per the germline V gene, CDR1 is SGHRS and CDR2 is YFSETQ. The CDR3 DNA reads as TGCGCCAGCAGCCAGGACAGGGGGCCGAACACTGAAGCTTTCTTT. It yields the protein CASSQDRGPNTEAFF.

There are a few counts of this clone. The chain couples TRBV7-9 to TRBJ1-4, with 10 bases that match TRBD1. CDR3 length: 15 amino acids. J was trimmed by 7 bases and V by 5 bases; bases with no gene match: 7. The germline CDR1 and CDR2 sequences are SEHNR and FQNEAQ (reference sequence). In nucleotides, the CDR3 is TGTGCCAGCAGCCCGGGACAGGGGTTGGCTGAAAAACTGTTTTTT. Translating gives CASSPGQGLAEKLFF.

The rearrangement uses TRBV6-1 and TRBJ1-5; 10 positions match TRBD1. This CDR3 has 15 amino acids. Germline V CDR1 and CDR2: MNHNS, SASEGT. V was clipped by 5 bases and J by 7 bases; unmatched bases: 8. The CDR3 spells CASSRQGAEGQPQHF. DNA of the CDR3: TGTGCCAGCAGTCGACAGGGGGCGGAGGGGCAGCCCCAGCATTTT.

V gene TRBV4-1 combines with J gene TRBJ2-1; tentative D call: TRBD1 (6 bases). Germline CDR1 and CDR2: MGHRA and YSYEKL. This CDR3 has 16 amino acids. V gave up 1 base and J gave up 1 base, with 11 bases separating them. The CDR3 nucleotides are TGCGCCAGCAGCCAAGGTAGAGGGGGATCCTACAATGAGCAGTTCTTC. It translates to CASSQGRGGSYNEQFF.

This clone came up a few times. This chain links TRBV28 with TRBJ1-2; D is unresolved. CDR3 length: 15 amino acids. CDR1 and CDR2 from the germline V gene are MDHEN and SYDVKM. The V end lost 5 bases, the J end lost 7 bases, and 20 bases lay between the germline ends. The CDR3 bases are TGTGCCAGCAGTCTGGATGTGGGTGGTCGGGGTGGCTACACCTTC. Amino acid sequence: CASSLDVGGRGGYTF.

The sample holds a few counts of this clone. This chain links TRBV19 with TRBJ2-7; D is unresolved. The V gene's germline CDR1 is LNHDA and CDR2 SQIVND (reference sequence). V lost 5 bases and J lost 3, with 11 bases in between. The CDR3 totals 13 residues. The CDR3 loop reads CASSVATGYEQYF. In DNA, the CDR3 is TGTGCCAGTAGTGTCGCGACTGGCTACGAGCAGTACTTC.

The chain joins TRBV5-1 to TRBJ2-5, with 7 bases aligning to TRBD1. CDR1 is SGHRS and CDR2 is YFSETQ in the germline V gene. Trimming at V came to 3 bases and at J to 5 bases, leaving 4 bases not matched to a gene. The CDR3 length is 13 residues. CDR3 sequence reads: CASSWQGVETQYF. In DNA, the CDR3 is TGCGCCAGCAGCTGGCAGGGGGTGGAGACCCAGTACTTC.

The chain carries TRBV11-2 and TRBJ2-5; 7 bases agree with TRBD1. This CDR3 spans 14 amino acids. The V segment lost 5 bases and the J segment 1 base; nucleotides outside the gene matches: 4. Germline V gene lookup returns CDR1 SGHAT and CDR2 FQNNGV. In DNA form, the CDR3 reads TGTGCCAGCAGCCGAAGGGACAGCCAAGAGACCCAGTACTTC. It codes for CASSRRDSQETQYF.

The chain links TRBV5-1 to TRBJ2-7; perhaps TRBD2 as D (6 bases). The CDR3 is 14 amino acids. V lost 4 bases to trimming and J lost 3 bases, with 14 bases between them. CDR1 and CDR2 (germline): SGHRS, YFSETQ. CDR3 coding DNA: TGCGCCAGCAGCCCCCGGGACTCTATCTACGAGCAGTACTTC. It codes for CASSPRDSIYEQYF.

This sequence joins TRBV18 and TRBJ1-2, with no clear D. Per the germline V gene, CDR1 is KGHSH and CDR2 is LQKENI. The CDR3 is made up of 19 amino acids. Trimming pared 0 bases from V and 0 bases from J, leaving 20 bases between. The CDR3 nucleotides read TGTGCCAGCTCACCACCGGGGAGGCCAGTCGGTGAGCCTAACTATGGCTACACCTTC. Encoded protein: CASSPPGRPVGEPNYGYTF.

V and J are TRBV29-1 and TRBJ2-3; the match to TRBD1 covers 10 bases. The CDR3 totals 15 residues. Germline trimming cut 5 bases from V and 3 bases from J; bases unmatched to any gene: 8. Looked up from germline, CDR1 is SQVTM and CDR2 is ANQGSEA. The chain's CDR3 is CSVPFGQGGTDTQYF. The CDR3 region has the DNA TGCAGCGTTCCCTTTGGACAGGGGGGAACAGATACGCAGTATTTT.